This TCR beta chain appears in the sequencing data of a study of cytomegalovirus exposure and HLA in healthy donors. Germline CDR1 is SGHNT and CDR2 is YYREEE (reference sequence). Trimming took off 0 bases at V and 0 bases at J, with 10 bases between the two ends. This CDR3 comprises 16 residues. The PCR made use of 60 Vbeta and 13 Jbeta primers. This table comes from immunoSEQ multiplex PCR, and its TCRdb copy is limited to in-frame clones, with some not included. The profile shows more than 90,000 clones, just under 70% of them singletons. In its sample, this clone was seen a few times. The TCR originated in a man aged 50 or older in good health and CMV-seronegative. The chain uses TRBV5-4 and TRBJ1-3; unclear D gene. The sequencing sample was made of PBMCs. In DNA, the CDR3 is TGTGCCAGCAGCTTGGGCTCAGGAAACTCTGGAAACACCATATATTTT. Protein: CASSLGSGNSGNTIYF.